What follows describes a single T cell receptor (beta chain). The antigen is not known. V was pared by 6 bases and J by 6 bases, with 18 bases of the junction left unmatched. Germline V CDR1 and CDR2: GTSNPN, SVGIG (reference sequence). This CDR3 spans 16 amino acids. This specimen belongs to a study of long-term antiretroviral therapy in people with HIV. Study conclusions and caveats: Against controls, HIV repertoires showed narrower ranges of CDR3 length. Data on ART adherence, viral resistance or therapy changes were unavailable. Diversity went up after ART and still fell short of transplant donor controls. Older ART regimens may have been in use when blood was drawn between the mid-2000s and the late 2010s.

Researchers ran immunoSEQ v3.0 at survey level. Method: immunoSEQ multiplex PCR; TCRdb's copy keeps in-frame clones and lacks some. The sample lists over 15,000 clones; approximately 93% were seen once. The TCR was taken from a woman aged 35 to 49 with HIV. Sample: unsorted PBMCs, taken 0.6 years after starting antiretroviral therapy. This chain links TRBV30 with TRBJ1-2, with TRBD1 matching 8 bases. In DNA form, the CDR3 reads TGTGCCTGTTGGGGTCTGGGACAGGCGACATACCATGGCTACACCTTC. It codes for CACWGLGQATYHGYTF.